A single sample gave rise to the 18 T cell receptor beta chains below, sequenced in a study of CD8 T cells in ankylosing spondylitis. TCRdb reprocessed the 5' RACE reads with MiXCR, giving one entry per CDR3 protein. This table has 450,000 or so distinct CDR3 sequences, roughly 25% appearing once. Findings of the study overall: Made up of about eight highly homologous variants, a TCR beta motif appeared characteristic of ankylosing spondylitis blood.

Their recognized antigens are unknown. Sequenced sample: blood, either unsorted or a sorted T cell fraction (not recorded which). The receptor source for this set is a male donor with ankylosing spondylitis.

This clonotype was seen many times. This chain connects TRBV6-2 or TRBV6-3 to TRBJ2-2; weak D call: TRBD1 (6 bases). The germline V and J ends were trimmed by 5 bases and 4 bases, with 11 bases remaining between them. The CDR3 consists of 14 residues. Germline CDR1 MNHEY, CDR2 SVGEGT. The CDR3 DNA is TGTGCCAGCAGTCAGGGGATGGCCACCGGGGAGCTGTTTTTT. Translation: CASSQGMATGELFF.

This rearrangement joins TRBV2 to TRBJ1-2; D is perhaps TRBD1 (6 bases). Per germline, CDR1 SNHLY and CDR2 FYNNEI. The CDR3 totals 13 residues. V lost 7 bases, J lost 6 bases, and 15 bases lay in between. The CDR3 DNA sequence: TGTGCCAGCAATGCGGAGGAGGGGGATGGCTACACCTTC. The encoded protein is CASNAEEGDGYTF. Full variable domain (missing parts from reference TRBV2 and TRBJ1-2): EPEVTQTPSHQVTQMGQEVILRCVPISNHLYFYWYRQILGQKVEFLVSFYNNEISEKSEIFDDQFSVERPDGSNFTLKIRSTKLEDSAMYFCASNAEEGDGYTFGSGTRLTVV.

V gene TRBV12-3 or TRBV12-4 combines with J gene TRBJ2-1, with D tentatively TRBD2 (5 bases). CDR3 length: 15 amino acids. Between the trimmed V and J ends, which lost 5 bases and 3 bases, there was a span of 14 bases. The DNA of the CDR3 is TGTGCCAGCAGTAACTATGACCGGGACTACAATGAGCAGTTCTTC. Residues: CASSNYDRDYNEQFF.

This clonotype was seen only a few times. J is TRBJ2-3 and V is TRBV29-1; 7 nucleotides match TRBD2. The length of the CDR3 is 13 residues. V lost 4 bases to trimming and J lost 3 bases; unmatched junction nucleotides: 4. Germline lookup yields CDR1 SQVTM and CDR2 ANQGSEA. This chain's CDR3 is CSVGGRGTDTQYF. The CDR3 DNA sequence: TGCAGCGTTGGCGGGAGAGGAACAGATACGCAGTATTTT.

The chain recombines TRBV20-1 with TRBJ1-1; tentative D call: TRBD1 (5 bases). Germline V gene lookup returns CDR1 DFQATT and CDR2 SNEGSKA (reference sequence). The CDR3 extends over 14 amino acids. Between the trimmed V and J ends, which lost 0 bases and 4 bases, there was a span of 12 bases. The CDR3 nucleotides read TGCAGTGCTAGAGATCAGGGCTGGAGCACTGAAGCTTTCTTT. Residues: CSARDQGWSTEAFF.

This clonotype was counted a few times. The rearrangement uses TRBV9 and TRBJ1-1; D is unresolved. This CDR3 region has 13 residues. Deletions cut 4 bases from V and 2 bases from J, with 9 bases between. The germline V gene encodes CDR1 SGDLS and CDR2 YYNGEE. CDR3 loop: CASSHRRNTEAFF. CDR3 nucleotides: TGTGCCAGCAGCCACCGGAGAAACACTGAAGCTTTCTTT.

The V call is TRBV7-9, the J call TRBJ2-7; 12 bases align to TRBD2. Germline trimming cut 5 bases from V and 4 bases from J; bases unmatched to any gene: 6. The CDR3 extends over 15 amino acids. In germline, CDR1 is SEHNR, CDR2 FQNEAQ (reference sequence). The CDR3 DNA reads TGTGCCAGCAGCAGACTAGGGACTAGCGGGTACGAGCAGTACTTC. It is translated as CASSRLGTSGYEQYF.

This rearrangement joins TRBV11-2 to TRBJ2-2; 8 bases fit TRBD1. V shed 3 bases and J 6 bases; nucleotides not matched to a gene: 3. This CDR3 region has 14 residues. Germline CDR1 SGHAT, CDR2 FQNNGV. This CDR3 reads CASSLHRGAGELFF. CDR3 nucleotide sequence: TGTGCCAGCAGCTTGCACAGGGGGGCCGGGGAGCTGTTTTTT.

V gene TRBV10-3 combines with J gene TRBJ1-6; possibly TRBD1 for D (5 bases). CDR3 size: 15 residues. The V and J ends lost 6 bases and 9 bases respectively, with 18 bases between them. Germline assignment: CDR1 ENHRY and CDR2 SYGVKD. In DNA form, the CDR3 reads TGTGCCATCAGCCTGACCGGGACCCGGGGTTCACCCCTCCACTTT. It codes for CAISLTGTRGSPLHF.

The chain combines TRBV3-1 with TRBJ2-1; D not resolved. The V gene lost 5 bases and the J gene lost 14 bases, with 16 bases spanning the gap. Germline assignment: CDR1 LGHDT and CDR2 YNNKEL (reference sequence). The CDR3 length is 12 residues. The CDR3 here is CASSGPRPRKFF. Here the CDR3 DNA reads TGTGCCAGCAGCGGCCCGAGGCCCCGCAAGTTCTTC.

This clonotype is labeled medium-sized. V and J are TRBV5-1 and TRBJ2-2; D call uncertain. CDR1 and CDR2 from the germline V gene are SGHRS and YFSETQ. Between the trimmed V and J ends, which lost 0 bases and 1 base, there was a span of 4 bases. The CDR3 is made up of 14 amino acids. Written as DNA, the CDR3 is TGCGCCAGCAGCTTGGGGCTGAACACCGGGGAGCTGTTTTTT. As protein: CASSLGLNTGELFF.

The J gene is TRBJ2-3, the V gene TRBV6-4, with D uncertain. There are 14 residues in the CDR3. CDR1 is MRHNA and CDR2 is SNTAGT in the germline V gene. The germline V and J ends were trimmed by 3 bases and 0 bases, with 7 bases remaining between them. CDR3 DNA sequence: TGTGCCAGCAGTGAGTCTCCAAGCACAGATACGCAGTATTTT. This codes for CASSESPSTDTQYF.

Concerning this clonotype: At one of its ends the junction is not consistent with the germline gene, which may arise from a read error. The chain joins TRBV11-1 to TRBJ2-1, with 10 bases lining up with TRBD2. CDR1 is SGHAT, CDR2 FQDESV, per germline (reference sequence). This CDR3 has 14 amino acids. In DNA form, the CDR3 reads TGTGCCAGCAGCTTAATCATCCCGGGACTAGCGTTACACTTC. This translates into CASSLIIPGLALHF. The variable domain in full, with the rest retrieved from reference TRBV11-1 and TRBJ2-1, is EAEVAQSPRYKITEKSQAVAFWCDPISGHATLYWYRQILGQGPELLVQFQDESVVDDSQLPKDRFSAERLKGVDSTLKIQPAELGDSAMYLCASSLIIPGLALHFGPGTRLTVL.

Only a few counts were recorded for this clonotype. V and J are TRBV29-1 and TRBJ2-2; 12 bases line up with TRBD2. Germline values: CDR1 SQVTM, CDR2 ANQGSEA. The CDR3 sequence is 14 residues long. With V trimmed by 6 bases and J by 7 bases, 6 bases remained unmatched. The CDR3, as DNA: TGCAGCGTCAGACTAGCGGGAGCGAGCGGGGAGCTGTTTTTT. Translated: CSVRLAGASGELFF.

The chain combines TRBV28 with TRBJ1-1; no reliable D call. The CDR3 is made up of 14 amino acids. The ends were cut back, 8 bases at V and 1 base at J, with 14 bases in the middle. CDR1 is MDHEN, CDR2 SYDVKM, per germline. Here the CDR3 DNA reads TGTGCCAGCCGCCCGGGATCCGCGAACACTGAAGCTTTCTTT. This encodes CASRPGSANTEAFF.

V gene TRBV5-1 combines with J gene TRBJ2-1; 8 bases fit TRBD2. Germline V gene lookup returns CDR1 SGHRS and CDR2 YFSETQ. There are 16 residues in the CDR3. The V segment lost 0 bases and the J segment 8 bases; nucleotides outside the gene matches: 10. CDR3 in amino acids: CASSLEAAGVGYEQFF. The CDR3 nucleotides are TGCGCCAGCAGCTTGGAGGCAGCGGGAGTTGGCTATGAGCAGTTCTTC.

The CDR3 nucleotides are TGTGCCAGCAGCTCCGGGACTAGCGGGAGTTTACGAGATACGCAGTATTTT. As protein: CASSSGTSGSLRDTQYF. The J gene is TRBJ2-3, the V gene TRBV7-9, with 14 bases fitting TRBD2. This CDR3 is 17 amino acids long. The germline gives CDR1 SEHNR, CDR2 FQNEAQ (reference sequence). V shed 4 bases and J 5 bases; nucleotides not matched to a gene: 8.

V is TRBV4-2 and J is TRBJ2-6; D is unclear. V gave up 3 bases and J gave up 0 bases, with 12 bases separating them. This CDR3 region has 17 residues. Looked up from germline, CDR1 is LGHNA and CDR2 is YNFKEQ. The CDR3 reads CASSQGGSTSGANVLTF. The CDR3 coding sequence is TGTGCCAGCAGCCAGGGCGGTTCAACCTCTGGGGCCAACGTCCTGACTTTC.